The rows below give T cell receptor beta chains drawn from one sample of a study of T cells after somatic rescue of genetic block. TCRdb's copy holds only in-frame clones and misses some; the assay was immunoSEQ multiplex PCR. Of tens of thousands of clones in the sample, around 89% are singletons; the top ten hold around 1.6%. Sequenced material: peripheral blood mononuclear cells (PBMCs). These receptors came from a young woman. The CDR3 runs from the conserved cysteine through the conserved F or W. D genes are given only for firm matches. A clone size is listed for some rows: how often the clone was seen (once, few, many), or a class if it is expanded.

j_gene	len	abundance	v_gene	d_gene	CDR3aa	CDR3nt
TRBJ2-1	15	few	TRBV19	TRBD2	CASRPSSGRWDEQFF	TGTGCCAGTAGGCCGTCAAGCGGGAGATGGGATGAGCAGTTCTTC
TRBJ1-1	14	-	TRBV5-6	-	CASSLGDLPTEAFF	TGTGCCAGCAGCTTGGGGGACCTCCCCACTGAAGCTTTCTTT
TRBJ2-1	12	-	TRBV5-1	-	CASSLGGNEQFF	TGCGCCAGCAGCTTGGGGGGGAATGAGCAGTTCTTC
TRBJ1-2	15	-	TRBV6-5	TRBD1	CASSYSRTGNYGYTF	TGTGCCAGCAGTTACTCCAGGACAGGGAACTATGGCTACACCTTC
TRBJ1-5	14	-	TRBV2	TRBD1	CASSGTGENQPQHF	TGTGCCAGCAGCGGGACAGGGGAGAATCAGCCCCAGCATTTT
TRBJ2-1	18	-	TRBV12-5	TRBD2	CASGLGASSGSSYNEQFF	TGTGCTAGTGGTTTGGGGGCGTCTAGCGGGAGCTCCTACAATGAGCAGTTCTTC
TRBJ2-5	18	-	TRBV5-4	TRBD2	CASSLLGDRSGIGETQYF	TGTGCCAGCAGCTTGTTAGGGGACCGTAGCGGGATCGGGGAGACCCAGTACTTC
TRBJ2-1	13	-	TRBV5-1	-	CASSLDGTFEQFF	TGCGCCAGCAGCTTGGATGGGACCTTTGAGCAGTTCTTC
TRBJ2-3	14	-	TRBV6-6	-	CASSYPTSKDTQYF	TGTGCCAGCAGTTACCCTACTAGCAAAGATACGCAGTATTTT
TRBJ1-2	15	-	TRBV4-1	-	CASSPLEVAGRGYTF	TGCGCCAGCAGCCCCTTAGAGGTGGCAGGGCGAGGCTACACCTTC
TRBJ2-5	12	-	TRBV5-1	-	CASSLNRETQYF	TGCGCCAGCAGCTTAAACCGGGAGACCCAGTACTTC
TRBJ2-2	14	-	TRBV10-3	-	CAIRISENTGELFF	TGTGCCATCAGGATCTCAGAGAACACCGGGGAGCTGTTTTTT
TRBJ2-2	14	-	TRBV5-6	-	CASSLRPLTGELFF	TGTGCCAGCAGCTTGCGGCCATTAACCGGGGAGCTGTTTTTT
TRBJ1-2	13	-	TRBV7-9	-	CASSLVRGNGYTF	TGTGCCAGCAGCTTGGTCCGGGGTAATGGCTACACCTTC
TRBJ2-2	13	-	TRBV28	-	CASRQGGTGELFF	TGTGCCAGCAGGCAGGGAGGCACCGGGGAGCTGTTTTTT
TRBJ1-2	14	-	TRBV6-4	-	CASSDSGPNYGYTF	TGTGCCAGCAGTGACTCGGGGCCAAACTATGGCTACACCTTC